This TCR beta chain was found in a study of blood T cell repertoires in COVID-19 (dated by TCRdb to 2019 to 2021). About the full investigation: The collaborator samples originated in the United States, Italy and Spain and spanned the acute and convalescent phases of COVID-19. Where available, HLA class I and class II types were obtained from metadata supplied by the sample provider rather than from assay-based typing. The material from the prospective study consisted of cDNA or gDNA derived from T cells, B-cell-depleted T cells, or PBMCs. A de-identified subject ID, COVID-19 status, age in years and sex were almost always included in the sample metadata. Samples came from the ongoing ImmuneRACE study (first 160 participants) plus 1,254 subjects from 6 global collaborators. Subjects who had been exposed to COVID-19, were actively infected with it, or had recovered from it provided the deeply sampled blood TCRbeta repertoires that made up the dataset. The repertoires were made available in a free public database intended to serve as a resource for research on the immune response to SARS-CoV-2. Study-wide findings and limitations: The quantity of clinical and demographic metadata differed by source and by participant and was supplied without curation.

To note about this clone: The antigen it recognizes is unknown. The record has no base qualities; no much larger clone is one base away.

The immunoSEQ Assay, a bias-controlled multiplex PCR, was used to amplify TCRbeta CDR3 regions from genomic DNA. The authors processed their data as follows. The number of nucleated cells in each sample was estimated by amplification of reference gene primers within the assay. To quantify the absolute abundance of each unique TCRbeta CDR3 rearrangement, sequence reads were collapsed and filtered. Productive Simpson clonality was computed per sample as the square root of Simpson's diversity index over productive rearrangements. TCRdb carries this immuneACCESS record with in-frame sequences only. Its versions omit some clonotypes, under half of them owing to an unresolved V gene in the studies checked, with the rest unexplained. V, J and clone size reflect that table, while D and trimming were determined from the DNA. The sample has under 130,000 clones on record, approximately 82% of them singletons. The ten largest account for approximately 15% of the sample.

Collaborating institutions collected whole blood in K2EDTA tubes following their own protocols. For TCRbeta analysis, collaborator samples were shipped as frozen whole blood, as isolated PBMCs, or as DNA extracted from either sample type. This TCR came from a woman of 80 years or more with acute or convalescent COVID-19. The source material was peripheral blood.

The CDR3 protein is CASSDGQPLGRTEAFF. DNA sequence: TGCGCCAGCAGTGACGGACAGCCTCTTGGTAGAACTGAAGCTTTCTTT. The sequence joins TRBV10-2 to TRBJ1-1; the D gene is perhaps TRBD1, on 6 matching bases. Its CDR3 holds 16 amino acids, cysteine through phenylalanine. Only the CDR3 part of the read is kept: 48 bases, read in frame from the first base. Trimming at the junction amounts to 3 bases on V and 5 bases on J, and the germline ends lie 19 bases apart. The germline V gene encodes CDR1 WSHSY and CDR2 SAAADI.